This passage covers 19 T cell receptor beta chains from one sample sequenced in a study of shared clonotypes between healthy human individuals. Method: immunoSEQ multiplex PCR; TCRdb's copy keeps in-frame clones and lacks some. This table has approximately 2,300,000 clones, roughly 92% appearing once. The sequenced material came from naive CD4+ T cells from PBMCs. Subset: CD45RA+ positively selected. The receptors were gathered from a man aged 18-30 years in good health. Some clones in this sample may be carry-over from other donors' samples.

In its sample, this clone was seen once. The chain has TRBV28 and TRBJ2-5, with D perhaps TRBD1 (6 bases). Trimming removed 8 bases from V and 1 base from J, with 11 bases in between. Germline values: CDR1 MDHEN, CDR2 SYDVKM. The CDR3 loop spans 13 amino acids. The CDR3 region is CASSTGSQETQYF. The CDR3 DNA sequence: TGTGCCAGCTCGACAGGCTCCCAAGAGACCCAGTACTTC.

The CDR3 nucleotides are TGTGCCAGCAGTTTTGAAGGGACAGGGCAAGAGACCCAGTACTTC. Translated, it gives CASSFEGTGQETQYF. The chain uses TRBV28 and TRBJ2-5; 9 bases fit TRBD1. After removal of 3 bases from V and 2 bases from J, the junction contained 4 bases not matched to a gene. CDR3 size: 15 residues. CDR1 is MDHEN and CDR2 is SYDVKM in the germline V gene.

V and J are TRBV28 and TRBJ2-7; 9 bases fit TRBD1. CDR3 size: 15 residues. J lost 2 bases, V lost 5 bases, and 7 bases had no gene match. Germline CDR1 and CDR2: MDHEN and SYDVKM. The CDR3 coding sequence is TGTGCCAGCAGTCCCTACAGGGGGCTCACCTACGAGCAGTACTTC. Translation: CASSPYRGLTYEQYF.

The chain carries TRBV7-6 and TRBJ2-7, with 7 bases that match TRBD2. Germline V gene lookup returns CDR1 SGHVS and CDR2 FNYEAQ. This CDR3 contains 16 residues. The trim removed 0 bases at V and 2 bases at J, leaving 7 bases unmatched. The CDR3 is CASSLAWTSAPYEQYF. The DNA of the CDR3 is TGTGCCAGCAGCTTAGCTTGGACTAGTGCGCCCTACGAGCAGTACTTC.

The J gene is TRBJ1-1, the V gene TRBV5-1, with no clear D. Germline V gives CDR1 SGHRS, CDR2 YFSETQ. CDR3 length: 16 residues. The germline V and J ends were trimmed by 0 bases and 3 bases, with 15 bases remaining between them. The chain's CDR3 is CASSLVRGTGHTEAFF. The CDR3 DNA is TGCGCCAGCAGCTTGGTTCGTGGTACGGGCCACACTGAAGCTTTCTTT.

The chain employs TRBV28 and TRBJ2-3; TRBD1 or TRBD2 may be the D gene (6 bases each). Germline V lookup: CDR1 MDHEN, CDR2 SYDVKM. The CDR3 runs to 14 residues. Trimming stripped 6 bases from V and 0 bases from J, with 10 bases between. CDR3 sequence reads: CASRGGFSTDTQYF. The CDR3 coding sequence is TGTGCCAGCAGGGGGGGCTTTAGCACAGATACGCAGTATTTT.

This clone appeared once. This chain's CDR3 is CASSSLRENIQYF. For the CDR3, the DNA is TGTGCCAGCAGCTCCCTCAGGGAAAACATTCAGTACTTC. This chain joins TRBV11-3 and TRBJ2-4; possible D gene TRBD1, 5 bases. The CDR3 is made up of 13 amino acids. Trimming removed 4 bases from V and 5 bases from J, with 9 bases in between. Germline lookup yields CDR1 SGHNT and CDR2 YENEEA.

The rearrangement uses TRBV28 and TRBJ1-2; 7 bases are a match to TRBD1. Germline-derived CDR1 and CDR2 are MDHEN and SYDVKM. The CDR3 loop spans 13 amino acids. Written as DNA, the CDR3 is TGTGCGACGCACAGGGGAAGAAGCTATGGCTACACCTTC. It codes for CATHRGRSYGYTF.

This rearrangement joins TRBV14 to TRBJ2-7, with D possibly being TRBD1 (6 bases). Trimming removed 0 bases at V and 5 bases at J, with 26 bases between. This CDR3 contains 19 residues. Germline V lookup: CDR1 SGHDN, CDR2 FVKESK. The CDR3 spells CASSQDSGISDRSLDEQYF. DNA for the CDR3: TGTGCCAGCAGCCAAGATTCAGGTATATCGGACAGATCATTGGACGAGCAGTACTTC. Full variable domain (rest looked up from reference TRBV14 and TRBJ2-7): EAGVTQFPSHSVIEKGQTVTLRCDPISGHDNLYWYRRVMGKEIKFLLHFVKESKQDESGMPNNRFLAERTGGTYSTLKVQPAELEDSGVYFCASSQDSGISDRSLDEQYFGPGTRLTVT.

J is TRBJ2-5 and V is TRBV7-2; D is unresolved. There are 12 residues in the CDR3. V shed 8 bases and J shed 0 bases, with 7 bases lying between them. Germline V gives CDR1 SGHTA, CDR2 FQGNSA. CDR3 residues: CASGKDQETQYF. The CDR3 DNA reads TGTGCCAGCGGTAAAGACCAAGAGACCCAGTACTTC.

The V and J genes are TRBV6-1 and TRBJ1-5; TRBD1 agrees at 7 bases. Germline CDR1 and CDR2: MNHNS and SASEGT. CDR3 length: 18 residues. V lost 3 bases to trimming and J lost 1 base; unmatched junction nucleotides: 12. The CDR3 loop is CASSERQGTYRSNQPQHF. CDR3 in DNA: TGTGCCAGCAGTGAGCGACAGGGAACCTATCGGAGCAATCAGCCCCAGCATTTT.

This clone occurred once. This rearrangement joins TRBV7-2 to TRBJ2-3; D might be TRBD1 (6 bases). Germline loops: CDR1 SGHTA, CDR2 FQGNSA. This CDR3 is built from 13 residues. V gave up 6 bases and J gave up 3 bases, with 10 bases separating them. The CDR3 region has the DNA TGTGCCAGCAGAAACACAGGGACAGATACGCAGTATTTT. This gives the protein CASRNTGTDTQYF.

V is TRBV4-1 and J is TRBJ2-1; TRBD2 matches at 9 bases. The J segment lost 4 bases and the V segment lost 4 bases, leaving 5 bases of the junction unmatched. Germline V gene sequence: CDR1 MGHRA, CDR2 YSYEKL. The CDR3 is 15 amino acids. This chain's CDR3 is CASSPAGGLYNEQFF. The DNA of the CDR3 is TGCGCCAGCAGCCCAGCGGGGGGCTTATACAATGAGCAGTTCTTC.

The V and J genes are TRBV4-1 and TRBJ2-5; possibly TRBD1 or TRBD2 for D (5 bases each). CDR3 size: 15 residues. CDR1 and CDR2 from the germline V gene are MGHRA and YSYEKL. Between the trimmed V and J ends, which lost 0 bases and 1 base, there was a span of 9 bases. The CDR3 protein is CASSQELRGQETQYF. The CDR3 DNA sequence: TGCGCCAGCAGCCAAGAGTTGAGGGGCCAAGAGACCCAGTACTTC.

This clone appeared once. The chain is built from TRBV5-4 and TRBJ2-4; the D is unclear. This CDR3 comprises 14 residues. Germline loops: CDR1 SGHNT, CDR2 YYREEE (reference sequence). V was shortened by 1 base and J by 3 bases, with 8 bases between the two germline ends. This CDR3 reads CASSLWQGKNIQYF. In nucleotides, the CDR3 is TGTGCCAGCAGCTTGTGGCAAGGCAAAAACATTCAGTACTTC. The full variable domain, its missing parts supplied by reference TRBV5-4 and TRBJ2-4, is ETGVTQSPTHLIKTRGQQVTLRCSSQSGHNTVSWYQQALGQGPQFIFQYYREEENGRGNFPPRFSGLQFPNYSSELNVNALELDDSALYLCASSLWQGKNIQYFGAGTRLSVL.

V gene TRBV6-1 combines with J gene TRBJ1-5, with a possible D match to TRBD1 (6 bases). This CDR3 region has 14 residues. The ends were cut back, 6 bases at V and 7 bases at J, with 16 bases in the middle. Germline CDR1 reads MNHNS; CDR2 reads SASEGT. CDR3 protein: CASREGHITQPQHF. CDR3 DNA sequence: TGTGCCAGCAGAGAGGGACACATTACGCAGCCCCAGCATTTT.

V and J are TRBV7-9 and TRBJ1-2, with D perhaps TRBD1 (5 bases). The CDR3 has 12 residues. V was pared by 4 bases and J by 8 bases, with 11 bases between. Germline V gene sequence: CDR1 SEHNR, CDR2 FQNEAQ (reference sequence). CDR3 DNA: TGTGCCAGCAGCTGGGACCTTCGGGGCTACACCTTC. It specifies CASSWDLRGYTF.

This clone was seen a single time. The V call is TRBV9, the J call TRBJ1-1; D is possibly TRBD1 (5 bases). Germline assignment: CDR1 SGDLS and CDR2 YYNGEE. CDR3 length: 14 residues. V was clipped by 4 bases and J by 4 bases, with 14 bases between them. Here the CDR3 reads CASSPRSGGTEAFF. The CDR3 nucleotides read TGTGCCAGCAGCCCCCGCAGTGGGGGCACTGAAGCTTTCTTT.

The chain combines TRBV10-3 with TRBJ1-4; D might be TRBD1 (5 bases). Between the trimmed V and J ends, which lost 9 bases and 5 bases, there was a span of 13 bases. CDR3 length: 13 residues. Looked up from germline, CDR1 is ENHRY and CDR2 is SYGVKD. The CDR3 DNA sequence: TGTGCCATTTCAGGGACGGGCAATGAAAAACTGTTTTTT. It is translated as CAISGTGNEKLFF.